This T cell receptor (beta chain) was documented in a study of B cell selection in AIRE deficiency (dated by TCRdb to the late 2010s). At the level of the whole study: Researchers compared TCRbeta repertoires of sorted blood CD4+ conventional T cells and regulatory T cells in AIRE-deficient patients with those in healthy controls. The TCR-sequenced cohort comprised about five AIRE-deficient APECED patients and about five healthy control donors.

The immunoSEQ platform was used for TCRbeta chain sequencing. The authors' analysis ran thus. Pooled Treg repertoires yielded around 5.8x10^4 distinct TCRbeta sequences from patients and approximately 8.9x10^4 from healthy donors. Treg TCRbeta sequences found in two or more individuals were classed as public, and these public Treg TCRbeta sequences were then looked for in Tconv repertoires. Group differences were tested with Mann-Whitney U tests and Bonferroni-Dunn correction in GraphPad Prism 7.03. What TCRdb holds here is the immuneACCESS table cut down to in-frame rearrangements. Part of the clones is not present; checked against another copy, under half of the missing clones reflect an unresolved V gene, and the others are unexplained. For V, J and clone size, that table is used; D and trimming come from the DNA. A total of 20,000 to 25,000 clones appear in this sample, about 94% of them only once. The ten biggest clones cover 1.5% to 2.5% of the sample.

About this clone itself: Its antigen remains undetermined. No base quality information exists; no much larger clone differs at one position.

What the authors observed across the whole study: Around a third of the Treg TCRbeta sequences shared among healthy donors were found in patient Tconv cells, which suggests that Treg-biased clones were diverted into the Tconv compartment. Shorter CDR3s were found in shared Treg sequences, reflecting a bias toward rearrangements containing few non-templated nucleotide insertions. Only TCRbeta chains were sequenced, and less than 45% of the Treg sequences shared among healthy donors were also detected in healthy Tconv cells, possibly owing to differing TCRalpha chains. In terms of TCRBV gene usage, CDR3 length and TCR diversity, Tconv and Treg cells from AIRE-deficient patients looked similar to Tconv and Treg cells from healthy donors. Among some 3,400 shared Treg TCRbeta sequences, 31.6% were shared exclusively among healthy donors and about 9.4% exclusively among patients, which suggests that Treg selection is less efficient in the absence of AIRE.

The CDR3 starts with the cysteine, ends with the phenylalanine, and has 16 residues. This entry keeps only the CDR3 DNA: 48 bases, framed from base 1. V sheds 0 bases and J sheds 0 bases, leaving 10 bases between their ends. CDR1 and CDR2 are read off the germline V gene as SGDLS and YYNGEE. Regulatory T cells were sorted as CD4+CD25hiCD127low/negative cells. AIRE-deficient patients had APECED syndrome. Tconv and Treg cells for TCRbeta sequencing were sorted on a FACSAria flow cytometer. The sorted cells were collected in 5-ml round-bottom polystyrene tubes, and the dry cell pellets were frozen at -80 degrees C prior to sequencing.

Sequencing used Tregs sorted from PBMCs. The receptor chain draws on TRBV9 and TRBJ2-1, with the D gene tentatively TRBD1 or TRBD2, based on 5 matching bases in each. This TCR came from a human donor with AIRE deficiency. CDR3 loop: CASSVGPGSSYNEQFF. The bases are TGTGCCAGCAGCGTAGGCCCAGGGAGCTCCTACAATGAGCAGTTCTTC.